This TCR beta chain was identified in a study of CD8+ T cells in alopecia areata. At the level of the study: Percent of scalp involved defined treated patients' severity scores.

Notes on the study in general: Compared with mice, patients displayed less clear TCR sharing, possibly for HLA-related reasons. The link between baseline CD8+ expansion and response remains uncertain with one nonresponder.

RNA, once extracted, was reverse transcribed into cDNA for use as the sequencing template. The method was immunoSEQ multiplex PCR; TCRdb's version includes in-frame clones alone and lacks a portion of them. The sample shows roughly 200,000 clones, about 60% of them seen only once. Trimming took off 5 bases at V and 5 bases at J, with 8 bases between the two ends. The CDR3 is made up of 12 amino acids. The germline V gene has CDR1 MGHRA and CDR2 YSYEKL. On this clone itself: Its antigen is as yet unknown.

This sample's treatment: oral pan-JAK inhibitor, 5-10 mg twice daily. Peripheral blood and lesional scalp punch biopsies were taken from alopecia areata patients. This sequence originates from a human donor with alopecia areata. This specimen was CD8+ T cells sorted from blood, taken at week 24, from a patient treated with tofacitinib. V and J are TRBV4-1 and TRBJ2-3, with D possibly TRBD1 on 5 matching bases. DNA of the CDR3: TGCGCCAGCAGCTCAACAGGAGATACGCAGTATTTT. Its translation is CASSSTGDTQYF.